This passage covers 6 T cell receptor beta chains from one sample sequenced in a study of CD4 T cells in relation to SARS-CoV-2 and coronaviruses. The assay was immunoSEQ multiplex PCR, and TCRdb's table has in-frame clones only and misses some. The table records tens of thousands of clones, just over 90% of them present only once. Sample: naive CD4+ T cells from PBMCs. Subset defined: naive CD4+ T cells isolated by negative enrichment. Receptors were obtained from an adult with COVID-19.

This clone was counted a single time. The chain uses TRBV10-3 and TRBJ1-2, with 9 bases that match TRBD1. This CDR3 has 16 residues. The V segment lost 6 bases and the J segment 4 bases; nucleotides outside the gene matches: 12. Germline lookup yields CDR1 ENHRY and CDR2 SYGVKD. Here the CDR3 DNA reads TGTGCCATCAGCGGGGGTTCGGCGGGACAGGGCTATGGCTACACCTTC. It is translated as CAISGGSAGQGYGYTF.

This clone showed up just once. The genes are TRBV7-9 and TRBJ2-5; TRBD1 is a possible D gene (8 bases). V lost 5 bases and J lost 3, with 13 bases in between. This CDR3 is 14 amino acids long. Germline loops: CDR1 SEHNR, CDR2 FQNEAQ (reference sequence). The CDR3 nucleotides read TGTGCCAGCAGCAGCGGGACAGGCAAAGAGACCCAGTACTTC. It encodes CASSSGTGKETQYF.

CDR3 in amino acids: CASSFEGNTIYF. The CDR3 bases are TGTGCCAGCAGTTTCGAGGGAAACACCATATATTTT. This chain connects TRBV12-3 or TRBV12-4 to TRBJ1-3; D unresolved. This CDR3 is 12 amino acids long. V shed 3 bases and J shed 4 bases, with 4 bases lying between them.

This chain links TRBV28 with TRBJ2-7; 8 bases match TRBD1. In germline, CDR1 is MDHEN, CDR2 SYDVKM. This CDR3 region has 15 residues. The junction had 6 bases not matched to a gene; V was cut back by 5 bases and J by 0 bases. CDR3 DNA sequence: TGTGCCAGCAGTGCCTCCGGGACAGGCTCCTACGAGCAGTACTTC. Translated: CASSASGTGSYEQYF.

This chain uses TRBV12-3 or TRBV12-4 with TRBJ2-3; 9 nucleotides line up with TRBD1. This CDR3 is built from 11 residues. The V segment lost 3 bases and the J segment 14 bases; nucleotides outside the gene matches: 3. CDR3 sequence (DNA): TGTGCCAGCAGTTTCAGGACAGGGGTGTATTTT. It yields the protein CASSFRTGVYF.

The gene calls are TRBV4-1 and TRBJ2-2; the match to TRBD2 covers 7 bases. Germline CDR1 is MGHRA and CDR2 is YSYEKL. V was pared by 3 bases and J by 6 bases, with 16 bases of the junction left unmatched. The CDR3 is 18 residues long. DNA of the CDR3: TGCGCCAGCAGCCACCCCGGGACTATAAACACCGGGCCCGGGGAGCTGTTTTTT. It encodes CASSHPGTINTGPGELFF.